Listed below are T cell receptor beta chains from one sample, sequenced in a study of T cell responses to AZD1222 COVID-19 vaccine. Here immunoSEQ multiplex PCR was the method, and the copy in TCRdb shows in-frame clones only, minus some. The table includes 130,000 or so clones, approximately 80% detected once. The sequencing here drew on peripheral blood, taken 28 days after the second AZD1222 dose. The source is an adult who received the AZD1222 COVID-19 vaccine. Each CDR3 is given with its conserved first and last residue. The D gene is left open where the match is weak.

CDR3aa: CSVVPNFSPDTQYF
v_gene: TRBV29-1
len: 14
j_gene: TRBJ2-3
d_gene: .

CDR3aa: CASSFQGFAAFF
v_gene: TRBV28
len: 12
j_gene: TRBJ1-1
d_gene: .

CDR3aa: CASSGGWGETQYF
v_gene: TRBV7-2
len: 13
j_gene: TRBJ2-5
d_gene: .

CDR3aa: CASSLGGAADTQYF
v_gene: TRBV5-5
len: 14
j_gene: TRBJ2-3
d_gene: .

CDR3aa: CASSLYSGNTIYF
v_gene: TRBV7-9
len: 13
j_gene: TRBJ1-3
d_gene: .

CDR3aa: CASSQQAATIRDGYTF
v_gene: TRBV6-6
len: 16
j_gene: TRBJ1-2
d_gene: .

CDR3aa: CASVDAGAGYGYTF
v_gene: TRBV28
len: 14
j_gene: TRBJ1-2
d_gene: .

CDR3aa: CAWRGDGKNTEAFF
v_gene: TRBV30
len: 14
j_gene: TRBJ1-1
d_gene: .

CDR3aa: CASNLDRRSAETQYF
v_gene: TRBV5-6
len: 15
j_gene: TRBJ2-5
d_gene: TRBD1

CDR3aa: CASSYIQGPSDQPQHF
v_gene: TRBV6-6
len: 16
j_gene: TRBJ1-5
d_gene: TRBD1

CDR3aa: CASSPRNGVETQYF
v_gene: TRBV6-6
len: 14
j_gene: TRBJ2-5
d_gene: .

CDR3aa: CASRTQGQRAYNEQFF
v_gene: TRBV28
len: 16
j_gene: TRBJ2-1
d_gene: TRBD1

CDR3aa: CASSLPHRLGQAAPEAFF
v_gene: TRBV7-9
len: 18
j_gene: TRBJ1-1
d_gene: TRBD1

CDR3aa: CASSLLGTAYEQYF
v_gene: TRBV7-2
len: 14
j_gene: TRBJ2-7
d_gene: TRBD1

CDR3aa: CASSPRGYGYTF
v_gene: TRBV19
len: 12
j_gene: TRBJ1-2
d_gene: TRBD1

CDR3aa: CASSTRQGAGEQYF
v_gene: TRBV7-2
len: 14
j_gene: TRBJ2-7
d_gene: TRBD1

CDR3aa: CASSLRGADGELFF
v_gene: TRBV3-1/TRBV3-2
len: 14
j_gene: TRBJ2-2
d_gene: TRBD2

CDR3aa: CATTYGLQETQYF
v_gene: TRBV15
len: 13
j_gene: TRBJ2-5
d_gene: .

CDR3aa: CASRGRGHYEQYF
v_gene: TRBV28
len: 13
j_gene: TRBJ2-7
d_gene: TRBD1

CDR3aa: CAWSRDRPYGYTF
v_gene: TRBV30
len: 13
j_gene: TRBJ1-2
d_gene: TRBD1

CDR3aa: CASSLSRGVGELFF
v_gene: TRBV27
len: 14
j_gene: TRBJ2-2
d_gene: .

CDR3aa: CASSLVRVNSPLHF
v_gene: TRBV7-2
len: 14
j_gene: TRBJ1-6
d_gene: .

CDR3aa: CASSLVLAGDSSYEQYF
v_gene: TRBV7-8
len: 17
j_gene: TRBJ2-7
d_gene: TRBD2

CDR3aa: CASSATSDSYNEQFF
v_gene: TRBV9
len: 15
j_gene: TRBJ2-1
d_gene: TRBD2

CDR3aa: CASSPNSEQYF
v_gene: TRBV18
len: 11
j_gene: TRBJ2-7
d_gene: .

CDR3aa: CASSLGQGLYEQYF
v_gene: TRBV28
len: 14
j_gene: TRBJ2-7
d_gene: .

CDR3aa: CASSSDRFGNTEAFF
v_gene: TRBV7-9
len: 15
j_gene: TRBJ1-1
d_gene: TRBD1

CDR3aa: CASSLVGVGDTQYF
v_gene: TRBV28
len: 14
j_gene: TRBJ2-3
d_gene: .

CDR3aa: CASSNPGWGNEQFF
v_gene: TRBV2
len: 14
j_gene: TRBJ2-1
d_gene: .

CDR3aa: CASSWTSGNTGELFF
v_gene: TRBV7-2
len: 15
j_gene: TRBJ2-2
d_gene: TRBD2

CDR3aa: CASSAEKGGTGELFF
v_gene: TRBV6-4
len: 15
j_gene: TRBJ2-2
d_gene: .

CDR3aa: CASSQRNLGEVQYF
v_gene: TRBV14
len: 14
j_gene: TRBJ2-4
d_gene: .

CDR3aa: CASRDRGYNEKLFF
v_gene: TRBV19
len: 14
j_gene: TRBJ1-4
d_gene: TRBD1

CDR3aa: CASGPGTGPSGGVF
v_gene: TRBV19
len: 14
j_gene: TRBJ1-4
d_gene: TRBD1

CDR3aa: CASSFPQGGAETQYF
v_gene: TRBV28
len: 15
j_gene: TRBJ2-5
d_gene: .

CDR3aa: CASIKGGFYGYTF
v_gene: TRBV5-6
len: 13
j_gene: TRBJ1-2
d_gene: .

CDR3aa: CASSYTDMYEQYF
v_gene: TRBV6-6
len: 13
j_gene: TRBJ2-7
d_gene: .

CDR3aa: CASSLWFIEGGDGYTF
v_gene: TRBV28
len: 16
j_gene: TRBJ1-2
d_gene: .

CDR3aa: CASNPTRGLNTGELFF
v_gene: TRBV19
len: 16
j_gene: TRBJ2-2
d_gene: .

CDR3aa: CASSLETGAGNTIYF
v_gene: TRBV7-9
len: 15
j_gene: TRBJ1-3
d_gene: TRBD1

CDR3aa: CASSVGGRGQGRNEQFF
v_gene: TRBV9
len: 17
j_gene: TRBJ2-1
d_gene: TRBD1

CDR3aa: CASSLGQGAWQPQHF
v_gene: TRBV5-1
len: 15
j_gene: TRBJ1-5
d_gene: TRBD1

CDR3aa: CASSVSGTEAFF
v_gene: TRBV2
len: 12
j_gene: TRBJ1-1
d_gene: .

CDR3aa: CASSQTGAYNEKLFF
v_gene: TRBV4-1
len: 15
j_gene: TRBJ1-4
d_gene: .

CDR3aa: CASSPSALDFGNTIYF
v_gene: TRBV7-2
len: 16
j_gene: TRBJ1-3
d_gene: .

CDR3aa: CASSRQGIEAFF
v_gene: TRBV7-8
len: 12
j_gene: TRBJ1-1
d_gene: TRBD1